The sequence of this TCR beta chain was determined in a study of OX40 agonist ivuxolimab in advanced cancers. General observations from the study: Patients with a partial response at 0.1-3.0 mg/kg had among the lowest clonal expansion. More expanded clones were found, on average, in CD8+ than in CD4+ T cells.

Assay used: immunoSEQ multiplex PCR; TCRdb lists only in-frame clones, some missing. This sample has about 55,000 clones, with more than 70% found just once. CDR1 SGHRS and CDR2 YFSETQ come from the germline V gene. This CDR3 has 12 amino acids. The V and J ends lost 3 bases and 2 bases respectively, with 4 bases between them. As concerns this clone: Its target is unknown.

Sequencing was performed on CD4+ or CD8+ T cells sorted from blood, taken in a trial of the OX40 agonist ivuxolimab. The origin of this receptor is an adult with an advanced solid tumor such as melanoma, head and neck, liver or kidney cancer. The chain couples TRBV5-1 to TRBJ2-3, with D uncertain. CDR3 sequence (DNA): TGCGCCAGCAGCTACAACACAGATACGCAGTATTTT. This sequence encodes CASSYNTDTQYF. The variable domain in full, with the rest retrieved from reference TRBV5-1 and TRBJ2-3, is KAGVTQTPRYLIKTRGQQVTLSCSPISGHRSVSWYQQTPGQGLQFLFEYFSETQRNKGNFPGRFSGRQFSNSRSEMNVSTLELGDSALYLCASSYNTDTQYFGPGTRLTVL.